A single sample gave rise to the 21 T cell receptor beta chains below, sequenced in a study of OX40 agonist ivuxolimab in advanced cancers. TCRdb's copy holds only in-frame clones and misses some; the assay was immunoSEQ multiplex PCR. This sample has tens of thousands of clones, with more than 75% found just once. The sample was CD4+ or CD8+ T cells sorted from blood, taken in a trial of the OX40 agonist ivuxolimab. The source is an adult with an advanced solid tumor such as melanoma, head and neck, liver or kidney cancer.

This chain uses TRBV19 with TRBJ2-3; 10 bases map to TRBD1. The CDR3 consists of 16 residues. Per germline, CDR1 LNHDA and CDR2 SQIVND (reference sequence). V was pared by 6 bases and J by 0 bases, with 6 bases of the junction left unmatched. CDR3 sequence reads: CASRGTGAPSTDTQYF. The CDR3 bases are TGTGCCAGTAGGGGGACAGGGGCACCAAGCACAGATACGCAGTATTTT.

In its sample, this clone ranks as medium-sized. This chain uses TRBV19 with TRBJ1-5; TRBD1 matches at 8 bases. Germline-derived CDR1 and CDR2 are LNHDA and SQIVND (reference sequence). The V and J ends lost 5 bases and 6 bases, in that order; junction bases with no gene match: 0. The CDR3 has 12 residues. The CDR3 region has the DNA TGTGCCAGTAGTCAGGGGGCTCAGCCCCAGCATTTT. It yields the protein CASSQGAQPQHF.

The chain carries TRBV28 and TRBJ2-2, with TRBD1 matching over 9 bases. V lost 8 bases to trimming and J lost 5 bases; unmatched junction nucleotides: 9. The V gene's germline CDR1 is MDHEN and CDR2 SYDVKM. The CDR3 loop spans 15 amino acids. The CDR3 region is CASRSQGAGTGELFF. Written as DNA, the CDR3 is TGTGCCAGCCGATCACAGGGGGCTGGGACCGGGGAGCTGTTTTTT.

For this clone: The sample has other DNA sequences that encode this CDR3 too. This chain joins TRBV29-1 and TRBJ2-7; D gene uncertain. The germline V and J ends were trimmed by 2 bases and 6 bases, with 8 bases remaining between them. This CDR3 comprises 11 residues. Germline CDR1 is SQVTM and CDR2 is ANQGSEA. As DNA, the CDR3 is TGCAGCGTTGAAAGGGTAGGCGAGCAGTACTTC. It translates to CSVERVGEQYF.

The V call is TRBV28, the J call TRBJ2-1; D gene unclear. The ends were cut back, 1 base at V and 7 bases at J, with 11 bases in the middle. The CDR3 totals 14 residues. Germline CDR1 and CDR2: MDHEN and SYDVKM. CDR3 DNA: TGTGCCAGCAGTTTATTATCCAGTGGAAATGAGCAGTTCTTC. Its translation: CASSLLSSGNEQFF. Supplemented by reference TRBV28 and TRBJ2-1, the full variable domain reads DVKVTQSSRYLVKRTGEKVFLECVQDMDHENMFWYRQDPGLGLRLIYFSYDVKMKEKGDIPEGYSVSREKKERFSLILESASTNQTSMYLCASSLLSSGNEQFFGPGTRLTVL.

V gene TRBV5-8 combines with J gene TRBJ2-3; 8 nucleotides line up with TRBD2. V gave up 4 bases and J gave up 0 bases; unmatched junction bases: 4. The CDR3 is 15 amino acids. In germline, CDR1 is SGHTS, CDR2 YDEGEE. The CDR3 is CASSAGTRSTDTQYF. The CDR3 nucleotides read TGTGCCAGCAGCGCCGGGACTAGGAGCACAGATACGCAGTATTTT.

This clone came up once. The V and J genes are TRBV6-5 and TRBJ2-3, with 7 bases matching TRBD1. The length of the CDR3 is 16 residues. V lost 3 bases, J lost 0 bases, and 6 bases stayed unmatched. Looked up from germline, CDR1 is MNHEY and CDR2 is SVGAGI. CDR3 region: CASSYRGQFSTDTQYF. The CDR3 DNA sequence: TGTGCCAGCAGTTATAGGGGACAGTTCAGCACAGATACGCAGTATTTT.

The chain combines TRBV12-5 with TRBJ2-3, with TRBD1 matching 12 bases. Trimming took 6 bases from V and 4 from J; bases not matched to a gene: 5. The germline gives CDR1 LGHNT, CDR2 FRNRAP. The CDR3 sequence is 15 residues long. The CDR3 sequence is CASGGDRGPADTQYF. In DNA, the CDR3 is TGTGCTAGTGGGGGGGACAGGGGGCCCGCAGATACGCAGTATTTT.

This rearrangement joins TRBV7-7 to TRBJ2-2; the D is unclear. The CDR3 runs to 13 residues. Germline lookup yields CDR1 SSHAT and CDR2 FNYEAQ (reference sequence). V gave up 5 bases and J gave up 2 bases, with 6 bases separating them. The CDR3, as DNA: TGTGCCAGCAGCGTTTTAAACACCGGGGAGCTGTTTTTT. It translates to CASSVLNTGELFF.

The chain carries TRBV30 and TRBJ1-6; 9 bases fit TRBD1. CDR1 GTSNPN and CDR2 SVGIG come from the germline V gene (reference sequence). The CDR3 runs 16 residues. The trim removed 4 bases at V and 6 bases at J, leaving 10 bases unmatched. The chain's CDR3 is CAWTVGGTGINSPLHF. The CDR3 DNA sequence: TGTGCCTGGACCGTAGGGGGGACAGGGATTAATTCACCCCTCCACTTT.

This clone has a handful of counts. The chain couples TRBV18 to TRBJ2-5; D might be TRBD2 (5 bases). Between the trimmed V and J ends, which lost 6 bases and 5 bases, there was a span of 16 bases. The CDR3 covers 14 residues. Germline V gene data show CDR1 as KGHSH and CDR2 as LQKENI. The CDR3 DNA is TGTGCCAGCTCCCCTACGCGAAGCGGCGAGACCCAGTACTTC. Protein: CASSPTRSGETQYF.

V usage is TRBV5-6 and J usage is TRBJ1-3, with D unresolved. The CDR3 sequence is 16 residues long. The V gene lost 1 base and the J gene lost 0 bases, with 11 bases spanning the gap. Per the germline V gene, CDR1 is SGHDT and CDR2 is YYEEEE. The CDR3 bases are TGTGCCAGCAGCTTGTGGGCGGTAGGCTCTGGAAACACCATATATTTT. As protein: CASSLWAVGSGNTIYF.

The genes are TRBV28 and TRBJ2-4, with D perhaps TRBD1 (5 bases). The CDR3 covers 14 residues. V lost 10 bases to trimming and J lost 0 bases, with 13 bases between them. The germline V gene encodes CDR1 MDHEN and CDR2 SYDVKM. The DNA of the CDR3 is TGTGCCACGGCCGAAGGGGTAGCCAAAAACATTCAGTACTTC. Encoded protein: CATAEGVAKNIQYF.

This sequence joins TRBV5-1 and TRBJ2-2; the D gene is possibly TRBD1 (6 bases). This CDR3 is built from 16 residues. Per germline, CDR1 SGHRS and CDR2 YFSETQ. V gave up 0 bases and J gave up 7 bases, with 16 bases separating them. CDR3 sequence reads: CASSLAGALKVGELFF. CDR3 sequence (DNA): TGCGCCAGCAGCTTGGCAGGGGCCCTAAAAGTCGGGGAGCTGTTTTTT.

A few counts support this clone. The rearrangement uses TRBV7-2 and TRBJ2-1; D tentatively fits TRBD1 or TRBD2 (5 bases each). CDR3 length equals 15 residues. Per the germline V gene, CDR1 is SGHTA and CDR2 is FQGNSA. Trimming removed 5 bases at V and 4 bases at J, with 15 bases between. CDR3 sequence: CASSVRTGTYNEQFF. CDR3 sequence (DNA): TGTGCCAGCAGCGTTAGGACGGGGACGTACAATGAGCAGTTCTTC.

This clone has just one count. DNA for the CDR3: TGCAGTGCTAGAGAAACTAGCGAGTACTTC. Translation gives CSARETSEYF. The chain links TRBV20-1 to TRBJ2-5; 7 nucleotides match TRBD2. J gave up 12 bases and V 0 bases, and 1 base lay outside the gene matches. CDR1 DFQATT and CDR2 SNEGSKA come from the germline V gene (reference sequence). The CDR3 totals 10 residues.

This clone was seen only a few times. V gene TRBV5-6 combines with J gene TRBJ1-2, with unresolved D. The CDR3 is 15 amino acids. V was trimmed by 4 bases and J by 0 bases, leaving 13 bases between them. Looked up from germline, CDR1 is SGHDT and CDR2 is YYEEEE. CDR3 in DNA: TGTGCCAGCAGCAGTCAGGACCTAGCTAACTATGGCTACACCTTC. Amino acid sequence: CASSSQDLANYGYTF.

The chain combines TRBV18 with TRBJ1-2, with unresolved D. The CDR3 is 12 amino acids. The V end was cut by 0 bases, the J end by 4 bases, with 3 bases between. Germline V gene data show CDR1 as KGHSH and CDR2 as LQKENI. The CDR3 DNA follows: TGTGCCAGCTCACCACCGAGCTATGGCTACACCTTC. Residues: CASSPPSYGYTF.

The chain has TRBV29-1 and TRBJ2-7, with 7 bases aligning to TRBD2. This CDR3 spans 14 amino acids. The junction had 5 bases not matched to a gene; V was cut back by 2 bases and J by 1 base. CDR1 is SQVTM, CDR2 ANQGSEA, per germline. The CDR3 nucleotides read TGCAGCGTTGAACGGGCTAGCGGATCCTACGAGCAGTACTTC. Its translation is CSVERASGSYEQYF.

J is TRBJ1-1 and V is TRBV27; D perhaps matches TRBD1 (6 bases). Germline V gene lookup returns CDR1 MNHEY and CDR2 SMNVEV (reference sequence). CDR3 length equals 14 residues. Deletions cut 6 bases from V and 8 bases from J, with 19 bases between. CDR3 bases: TGTGCCAGCAGGACAACGCAGGGTAGGGGGGAAGCTTTCTTT. It codes for CASRTTQGRGEAFF.

The chain joins TRBV7-7 to TRBJ2-2; 12 bases map to TRBD2. Germline loops: CDR1 SSHAT, CDR2 FNYEAQ (reference sequence). J was trimmed by 4 bases and V by 6 bases; bases with no gene match: 6. CDR3 length: 16 residues. As DNA, the CDR3 is TGTGCCAGCAGTTTACTAGCGGGGGGCGTCACCGGGGAGCTGTTTTTT. Translating gives CASSLLAGGVTGELFF. Complete variable domain (other parts from reference TRBV7-7 and TRBJ2-2): GAGVSQSPRYKVTKRGQDVTLRCDPISSHATLYWYQQALGQGPEFLTYFNYEAQPDKSGLPSDRFSAERPEGSISTLTIQRTEQRDSAMYRCASSLLAGGVTGELFFGEGSRLTVL.